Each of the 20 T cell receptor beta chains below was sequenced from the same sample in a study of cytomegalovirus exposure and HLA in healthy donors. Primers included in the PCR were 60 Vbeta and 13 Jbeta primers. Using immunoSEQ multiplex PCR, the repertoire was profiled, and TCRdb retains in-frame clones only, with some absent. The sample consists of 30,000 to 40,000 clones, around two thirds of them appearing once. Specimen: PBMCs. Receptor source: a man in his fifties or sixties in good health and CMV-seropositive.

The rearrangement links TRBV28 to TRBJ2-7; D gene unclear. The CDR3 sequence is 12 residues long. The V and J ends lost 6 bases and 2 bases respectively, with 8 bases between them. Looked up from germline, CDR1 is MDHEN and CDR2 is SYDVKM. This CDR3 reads CASSSLPYEQYF. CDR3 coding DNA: TGTGCCAGCAGCTCCCTTCCCTACGAGCAGTACTTC.

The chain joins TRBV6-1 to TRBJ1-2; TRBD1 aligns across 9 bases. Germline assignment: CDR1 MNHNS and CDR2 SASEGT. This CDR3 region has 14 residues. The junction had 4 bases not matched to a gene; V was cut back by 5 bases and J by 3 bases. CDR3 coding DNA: TGTGCCAGCAGTAAGACAGGGGGGGACTATGGCTACACCTTC. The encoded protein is CASSKTGGDYGYTF.

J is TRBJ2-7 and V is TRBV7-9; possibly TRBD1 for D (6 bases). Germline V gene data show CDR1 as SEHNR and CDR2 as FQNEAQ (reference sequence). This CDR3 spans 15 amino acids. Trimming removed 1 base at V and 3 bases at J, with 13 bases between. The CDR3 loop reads CASSLGRDTSYEQYF. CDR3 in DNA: TGTGCCAGCAGCTTAGGTCGGGACACCAGCTACGAGCAGTACTTC.

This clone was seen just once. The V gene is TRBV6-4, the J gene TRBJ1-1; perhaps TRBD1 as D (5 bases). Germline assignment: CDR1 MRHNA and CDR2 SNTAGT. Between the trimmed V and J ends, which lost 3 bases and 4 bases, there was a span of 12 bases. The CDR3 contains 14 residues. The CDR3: CASSEYSGATEAFF. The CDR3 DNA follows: TGTGCCAGCAGTGAATACAGCGGGGCCACTGAAGCTTTCTTT.

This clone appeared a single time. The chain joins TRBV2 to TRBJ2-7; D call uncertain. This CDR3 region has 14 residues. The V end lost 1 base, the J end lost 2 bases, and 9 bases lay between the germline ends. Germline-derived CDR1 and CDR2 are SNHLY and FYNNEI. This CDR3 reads CASSEVYSTYEQYF. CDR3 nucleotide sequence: TGTGCCAGCAGTGAAGTCTACTCTACCTACGAGCAGTACTTC.

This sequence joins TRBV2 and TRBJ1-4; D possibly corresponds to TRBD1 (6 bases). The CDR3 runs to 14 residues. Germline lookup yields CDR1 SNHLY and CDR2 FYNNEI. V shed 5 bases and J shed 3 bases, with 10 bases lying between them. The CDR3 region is CASSTGPANEKLFF. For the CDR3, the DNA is TGTGCCAGCAGTACAGGGCCGGCTAATGAAAAACTGTTTTTT.

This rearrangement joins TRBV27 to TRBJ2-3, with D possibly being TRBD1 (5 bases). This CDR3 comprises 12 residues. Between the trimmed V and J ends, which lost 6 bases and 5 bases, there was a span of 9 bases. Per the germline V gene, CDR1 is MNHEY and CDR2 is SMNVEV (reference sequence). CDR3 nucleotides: TGTGCCAGCAGCTCCCAGGGAGATACGCAGTATTTT. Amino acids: CASSSQGDTQYF.

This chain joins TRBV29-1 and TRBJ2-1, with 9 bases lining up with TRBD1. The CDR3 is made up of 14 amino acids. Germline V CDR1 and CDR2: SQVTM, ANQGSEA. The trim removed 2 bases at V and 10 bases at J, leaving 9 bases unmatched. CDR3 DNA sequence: TGCAGCGTTGAACGTCCCGGGACAGGGCCCGAGCAGTTCTTC. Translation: CSVERPGTGPEQFF.

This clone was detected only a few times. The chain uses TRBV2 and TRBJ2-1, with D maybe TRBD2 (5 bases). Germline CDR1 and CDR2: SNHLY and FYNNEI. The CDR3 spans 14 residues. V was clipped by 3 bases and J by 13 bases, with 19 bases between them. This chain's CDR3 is CASSETTFTAVQFF. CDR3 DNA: TGTGCCAGCAGTGAGACTACGTTCACGGCCGTTCAGTTCTTC.

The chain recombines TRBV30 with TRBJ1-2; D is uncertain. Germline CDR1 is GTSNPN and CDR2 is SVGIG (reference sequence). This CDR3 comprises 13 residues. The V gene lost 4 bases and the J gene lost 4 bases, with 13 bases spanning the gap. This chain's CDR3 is CAWKPDSPYGYTF. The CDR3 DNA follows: TGTGCCTGGAAACCAGATAGCCCCTATGGCTACACCTTC. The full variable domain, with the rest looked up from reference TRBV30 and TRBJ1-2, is SQTIHQWPATLVQPVGSPLSLECTVEGTSNPNLYWYRQAAGRGLQLLFYSVGIGQISSEVPQNLSASRPQDRQFILSSKKLLLSDSGFYLCAWKPDSPYGYTFGSGTRLTVV.

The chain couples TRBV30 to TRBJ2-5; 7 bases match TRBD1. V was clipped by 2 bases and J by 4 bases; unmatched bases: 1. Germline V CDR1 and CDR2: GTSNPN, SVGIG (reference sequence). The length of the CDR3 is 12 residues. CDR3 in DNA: TGTGCCTGGAGTTCAGGGGGAGAGACCCAGTACTTC. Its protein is CAWSSGGETQYF.

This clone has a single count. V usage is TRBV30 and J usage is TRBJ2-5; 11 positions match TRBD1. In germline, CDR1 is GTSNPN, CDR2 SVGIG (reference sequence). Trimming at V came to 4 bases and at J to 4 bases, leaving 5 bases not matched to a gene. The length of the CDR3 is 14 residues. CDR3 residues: CAWKAGQGVETQYF. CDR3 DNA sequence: TGTGCCTGGAAGGCGGGACAGGGGGTAGAGACCCAGTACTTC. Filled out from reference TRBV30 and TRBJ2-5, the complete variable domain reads SQTIHQWPATLVQPVGSPLSLECTVEGTSNPNLYWYRQAAGRGLQLLFYSVGIGQISSEVPQNLSASRPQDRQFILSSKKLLLSDSGFYLCAWKAGQGVETQYFGPGTRLLVL.

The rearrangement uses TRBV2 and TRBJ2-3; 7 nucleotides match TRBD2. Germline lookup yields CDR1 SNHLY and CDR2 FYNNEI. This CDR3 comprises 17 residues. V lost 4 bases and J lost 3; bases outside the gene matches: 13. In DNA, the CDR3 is TGTGCCAGCAGTGCGGGACTATCCGATGGGGCTACAGATACGCAGTATTTT. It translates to CASSAGLSDGATDTQYF.

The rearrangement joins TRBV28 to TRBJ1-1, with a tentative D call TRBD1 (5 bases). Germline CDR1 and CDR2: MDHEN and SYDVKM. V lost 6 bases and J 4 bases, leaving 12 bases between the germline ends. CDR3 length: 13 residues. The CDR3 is CASSLPGGTEAFF. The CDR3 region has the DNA TGTGCCAGCAGCCTCCCGGGGGGCACTGAAGCTTTCTTT.

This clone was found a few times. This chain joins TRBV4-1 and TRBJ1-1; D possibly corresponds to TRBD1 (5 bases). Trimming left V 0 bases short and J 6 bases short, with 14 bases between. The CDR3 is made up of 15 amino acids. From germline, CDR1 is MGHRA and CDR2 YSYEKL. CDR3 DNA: TGCGCCAGCAGCCAAGATGGGCAGGGCGTTGCTGAAGCTTTCTTT. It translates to CASSQDGQGVAEAFF.

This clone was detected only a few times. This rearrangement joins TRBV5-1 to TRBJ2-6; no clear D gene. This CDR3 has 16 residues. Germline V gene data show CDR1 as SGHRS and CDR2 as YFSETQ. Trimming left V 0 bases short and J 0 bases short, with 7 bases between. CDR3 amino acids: CASSLEPSSGANVLTF. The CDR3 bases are TGCGCCAGCAGCTTGGAGCCGAGCTCTGGGGCCAACGTCCTGACTTTC.

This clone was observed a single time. The CDR3: CASSLTLAGGNEQFF. In DNA, the CDR3 is TGTGCCAGCAGCTTGACACTAGCGGGGGGCAATGAGCAGTTCTTC. The chain joins TRBV5-4 to TRBJ2-1; 12 nucleotides agree with TRBD2. The germline gives CDR1 SGHNT, CDR2 YYREEE (reference sequence). This CDR3 has 15 amino acids. V dropped 1 base and J dropped 6; count of bases not matched to a gene: 2.

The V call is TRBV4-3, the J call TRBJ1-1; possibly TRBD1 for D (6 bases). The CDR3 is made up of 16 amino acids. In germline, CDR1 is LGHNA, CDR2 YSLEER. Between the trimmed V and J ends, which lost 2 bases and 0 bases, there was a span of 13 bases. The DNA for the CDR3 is TGCGCCAGCAGCCAACGCCGCAGGGGTCTGAACACTGAAGCTTTCTTT. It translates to CASSQRRRGLNTEAFF.

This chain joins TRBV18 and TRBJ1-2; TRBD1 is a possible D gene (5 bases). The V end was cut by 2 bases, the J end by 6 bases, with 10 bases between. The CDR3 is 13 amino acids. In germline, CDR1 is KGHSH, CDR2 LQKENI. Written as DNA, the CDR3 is TGTGCCAGCTCACCAGGTCAGGGCCATGGCTACACCTTC. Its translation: CASSPGQGHGYTF.

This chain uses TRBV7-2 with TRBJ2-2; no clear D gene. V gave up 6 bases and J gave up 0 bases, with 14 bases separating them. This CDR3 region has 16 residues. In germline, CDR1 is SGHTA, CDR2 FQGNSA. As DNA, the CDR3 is TGTGCCAGCAGTCTCAGATTTACAACGAACACCGGGGAGCTGTTTTTT. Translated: CASSLRFTTNTGELFF.